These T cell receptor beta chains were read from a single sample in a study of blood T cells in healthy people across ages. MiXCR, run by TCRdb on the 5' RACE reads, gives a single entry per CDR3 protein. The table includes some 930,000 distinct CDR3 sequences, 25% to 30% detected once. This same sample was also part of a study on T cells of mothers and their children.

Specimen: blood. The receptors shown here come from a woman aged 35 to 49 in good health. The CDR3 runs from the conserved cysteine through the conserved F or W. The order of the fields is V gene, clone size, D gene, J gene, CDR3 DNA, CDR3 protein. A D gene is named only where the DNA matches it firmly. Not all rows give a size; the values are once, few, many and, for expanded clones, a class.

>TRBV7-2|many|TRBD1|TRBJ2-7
TGTGCCAGCAGCCCCCGACAGGGATCCACCTACGAGCAGTACTTC
CASSPRQGSTYEQYF
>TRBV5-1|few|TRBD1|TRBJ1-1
TGCGCCAGCCAAGGGACAGGTGGGAACACTGAAGCTTTCTTT
CASQGTGGNTEAFF
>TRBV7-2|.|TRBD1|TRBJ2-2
TGTGCCAGCAGCGGGTCCGGACAGGGCACCGGGGAGCTGTTTTTT
CASSGSGQGTGELFF
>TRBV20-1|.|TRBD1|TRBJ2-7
TGCAGTGCTCCCGGGACAGGGCCCTACGAGCAGTACTTC
CSAPGTGPYEQYF
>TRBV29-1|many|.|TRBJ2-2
TGCAGCGTCGAGGTGACGAACACCGGGGAGCTGTTTTTT
CSVEVTNTGELFF
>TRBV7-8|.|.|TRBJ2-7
TGTGCCAGCCGGGCGGGGAGTAACTACGAGCAGTACTTC
CASRAGSNYEQYF
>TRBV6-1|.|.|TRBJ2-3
TGTGCCAGCAGTGACGGCCGTATGTGGGGCACAGATACGCAGTATTTT
CASSDGRMWGTDTQYF
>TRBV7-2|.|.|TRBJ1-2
TGTGCCAGCACCCCTTTCGGGGTAAATGGCTACACCTTC
CASTPFGVNGYTF
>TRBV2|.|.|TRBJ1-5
TGTGCCAGCAGCGACGGCGCCAATCAGCCCCAGCATTTT
CASSDGANQPQHF
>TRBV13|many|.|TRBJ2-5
TGTGCCAGCAGCTCCGTAAGGGGGGAGCAGTACTTC
CASSSVRGEQYF
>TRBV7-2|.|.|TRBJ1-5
TGTGCCAGCAGCCCCGGGGGGGGACGGAATGAGCCCCAGCATTTT
CASSPGGGRNEPQHF
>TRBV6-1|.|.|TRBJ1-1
TGTGCCAGCAGTGAAGCGGAACACACTGAAGCTTTCTTT
CASSEAEHTEAFF
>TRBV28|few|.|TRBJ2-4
TGTGCCAGCAGTTTTAGCGAACTAGCCAAAAACATTCAGTACTTC
CASSFSELAKNIQYF
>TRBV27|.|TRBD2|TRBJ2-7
TGTGCCAGCAGTTCCGGGGGAGGGGCCCCCTACGAGCAGTACTTC
CASSSGGGAPYEQYF
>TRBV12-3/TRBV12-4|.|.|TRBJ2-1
TGTGCCGGCAGTTCAGTCCGGGACCCCGACTACAATGAGCAGTTCTTC
CAGSSVRDPDYNEQFF
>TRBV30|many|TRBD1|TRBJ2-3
TGTGCCTGGTCGACGACAGGGGGGTCCGGAGATACGCAGTATTTT
CAWSTTGGSGDTQYF
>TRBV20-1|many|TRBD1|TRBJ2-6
TGCAGTGCCGCCAGACAGGGGTTTTCTGGGGCCAACGTCCTGACTTTC
CSAARQGFSGANVLTF
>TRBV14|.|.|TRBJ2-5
TGTGCCAGCAGCCAAGGACTCGGGCCCCAAGAGACCCAGTACTTC
CASSQGLGPQETQYF
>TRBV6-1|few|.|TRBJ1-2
TGTGCCAGCAGTATTGACAGGCCCTATGGCTACACCTTC
CASSIDRPYGYTF
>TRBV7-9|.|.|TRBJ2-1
TGTGCCAGCAGCTTGACTACCGTCAATGAGCAGTTCTTC
CASSLTTVNEQFF
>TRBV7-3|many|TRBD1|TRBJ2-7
TGTGCCAGCAGCAGGACAGGGGGACGGAACTCCTACGAGCAGTACTTC
CASSRTGGRNSYEQYF
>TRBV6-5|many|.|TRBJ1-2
TGTGCCAGCAGTGCCGGGACGTATGGCTACACCTTC
CASSAGTYGYTF
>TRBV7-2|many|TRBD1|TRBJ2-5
TGTGCCAGCAGCTTAGCGCAGGGACAGGGTGAGACCCAGTACTTC
CASSLAQGQGETQYF
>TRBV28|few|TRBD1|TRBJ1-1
TGTGCCAGCAGTGACATGGACAGGCCGGTGGGTACGGCTTTCTTT
CASSDMDRPVGTAFF
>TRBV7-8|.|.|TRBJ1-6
TGTGCCAGCAGCTTAGCGAGAAGTGCGTCCTATAATTCACCCCTCCACTTT
CASSLARSASYNSPLHF
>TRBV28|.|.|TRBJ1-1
TGTGCCAGCAGCCCGCCCCGGCACACAGGGAACACTGAAGCTTTCTTT
CASSPPRHTGNTEAFF
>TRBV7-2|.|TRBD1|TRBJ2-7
TGTGCCAGCAGCTTCTACGGGACAGTGACCTACGAGCAGTACTTC
CASSFYGTVTYEQYF
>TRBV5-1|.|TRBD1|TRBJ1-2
TGCGCCAGCAGCTTGTCGGTCAGGGGGCCAAGGGGCTACACCTTC
CASSLSVRGPRGYTF
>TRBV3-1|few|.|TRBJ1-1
TGTGCCAGCAGCCATTTGGGTATTGAAGCTTTCTTT
CASSHLGIEAFF
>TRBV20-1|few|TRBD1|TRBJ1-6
TGCAGTGCTGGTACAGGGGGTTCACCCCTCCACTTT
CSAGTGGSPLHF
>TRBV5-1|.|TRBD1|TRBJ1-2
TGCGCCAGCAGCTTGGGGGACAGGGGTTCACGCGGCTGCACCTTC
CASSLGDRGSRGCTF
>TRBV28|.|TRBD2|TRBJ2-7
TGTGCCAGCAGTTCACTAGCGGGGGTGAGCTCCTACGAGCAGTACTTC
CASSSLAGVSSYEQYF
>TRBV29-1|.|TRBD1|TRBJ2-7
TGCAGCGCAGGGGGCGCGGGCGAGCAGTACTTC
CSAGGAGEQYF
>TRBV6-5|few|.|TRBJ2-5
TGTGCCAGCAGTTACCTAAACAATGAGCAGTACTTC
CASSYLNNEQYF
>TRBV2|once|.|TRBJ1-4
TGTGCCATCTCAAGCGGCAATCGACTGCGGGACACCAATGAAAAACTGTTTTTT
CAISSGNRLRDTNEKLFF
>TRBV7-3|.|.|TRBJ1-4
TGTGCCAGCAGCTTAAGATGGGGGCGTAATGATGCAACTAATGAAAAACTGTTTTTT
CASSLRWGRNDATNEKLFF
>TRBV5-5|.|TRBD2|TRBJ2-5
TGTGCCAGCAGCCCCCAAGGGGGCGGACTAGCGGGGGGGCGGACCCAGTACTTC
CASSPQGGGLAGGRTQYF
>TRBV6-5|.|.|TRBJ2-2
TGTGCCAGCACCCGGAACCTCGCGAACACCGGGGAGCTGTTTTTT
CASTRNLANTGELFF
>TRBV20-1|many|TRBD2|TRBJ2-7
TGCAGTGCTCCTCGGACTAGCGGTACCTACGAGCAGTACTTC
CSAPRTSGTYEQYF
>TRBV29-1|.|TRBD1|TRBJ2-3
TGCAGCGTGAAGGACAGGGGCACAGATACGCAGTATTTT
CSVKDRGTDTQYF
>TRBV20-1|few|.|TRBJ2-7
TGCAGTGCTCTTTCTCGCGAGCAGTACTTC
CSALSREQYF